Listed below are T cell receptor beta chains from one sample, sequenced in a study of T cells after yellow fever vaccination. TCRdb called the 5' RACE reads again in MiXCR, with one record for every CDR3 protein. The table has roughly 140,000 distinct CDR3 sequences, over 7% seen once; the top ten hold approximately 0.67%. The sequencing used CD4+ T cells sorted from PBMCs, collected 5 days after the yellow fever booster vaccination. The receptors derive from a man aged 25-40 years who received the YFV17D yellow fever vaccine. The CDR3 runs from the conserved cysteine through the conserved F or W. Each record gives: V gene, D gene, clone size, J gene, CDR3 DNA, CDR3 protein. The D gene is left open where the match is weak. The listing skips clone size in some rows; elsewhere it reads once, few, many or a size class.

TRBV20-1,TRBD1,many,TRBJ2-7,TGCAGTGCCAGACCCGACAGGGGTGCCTACGAGCAGTACTTC,CSARPDRGAYEQYF
TRBV5-1,TRBD2,few,TRBJ2-5,TGCGCCAGCAGCTATTACGGCGGGAGCGAAGAGACCCAGTACTTC,CASSYYGGSEETQYF
TRBV20-1,TRBD2,-,TRBJ2-2,TGCAGTGCTGCCGGGAGGCTTAACACCGGGGAGCTGTTTTTT,CSAAGRLNTGELFF
TRBV20-1,TRBD2,many,TRBJ2-3,TGCAGTGCTGAGGGACTAGCGGGAGGGGATACGCAGTATTTT,CSAEGLAGGDTQYF
TRBV5-1,TRBD1,many,TRBJ2-1,TGCGCCAGCAGCCTAGACAGGGGCACTGAGCAGTTCTTC,CASSLDRGTEQFF
TRBV5-1,-,many,TRBJ2-7,TGCGCCACCTCATCCCTGTCGATGGCCTACGAGCAGTACTTC,CATSSLSMAYEQYF
TRBV2,TRBD1,many,TRBJ1-1,TGTGCCAGCACCCAGGGGGCGAACACTGAAGCTTTCTTT,CASTQGANTEAFF
TRBV29-1,TRBD2,many,TRBJ2-5,TGCAGCGTTGAAGACGGGGGGGAGACCCAGTACTTC,CSVEDGGETQYF
TRBV7-9,TRBD1,many,TRBJ2-5,TGTGCCAGCACCCTAGGGACAGAGCAAGAGACCCAGTACTTC,CASTLGTEQETQYF
TRBV5-1,-,many,TRBJ2-7,TGCGCCAGCAGACGAACTAATTCCTTCTCCGAGCAGTACTTC,CASRRTNSFSEQYF
TRBV20-1,-,many,TRBJ2-1,TGCAGTGCTAGCGGGAACTCCTACAATGAGCAGTTCTTC,CSASGNSYNEQFF
TRBV20-1,TRBD2,many,TRBJ2-7,TGCAGTGCCCAACCGGGACTAGCGGGAGGGGCCGACGAGCAGTACTTC,CSAQPGLAGGADEQYF
TRBV12-3/TRBV12-4,-,many,TRBJ2-7,TGTGCCAGCAGAGGCGGGGATGAGCAGTACTTC,CASRGGDEQYF
TRBV29-1,-,many,TRBJ2-3,TGCAGCGCCGAAACAGATACGCAGTATTTT,CSAETDTQYF
TRBV6-5,TRBD1,many,TRBJ1-5,TGTGCCAGCAGTCGGACAGGGAATCAGCCCCAGCATTTT,CASSRTGNQPQHF
TRBV9,TRBD2,few,TRBJ2-2,TGTGCCAGCAGCACAACGAGTGGGACGGGAGGGGGACCCGGGGAGCTGTTTTTT,CASSTTSGTGGGPGELFF
TRBV7-2,-,many,TRBJ2-3,TGTGCCAGCAGCTTAAGGACGCAGGGCGCAGATACGCAGTATTTT,CASSLRTQGADTQYF
TRBV12-3/TRBV12-4,-,many,TRBJ2-1,TGTGCCAGCAGAGTAGTGGGAGACACCTACAATGAGCAGTTCTTC,CASRVVGDTYNEQFF
TRBV12-3/TRBV12-4,TRBD2,many,TRBJ2-7,TGTGCCAGCAGTTCACTAGCGGGGCCATACGAGCAGTACTTC,CASSSLAGPYEQYF
TRBV29-1,TRBD2,many,TRBJ2-1,TGCAGCGGGCGGGAGTCCGTTGAGCAGTTCTTC,CSGRESVEQFF
TRBV18,TRBD1,many,TRBJ2-3,TGTGCCAGCTCTCCCGGGACAGGGGGCACAGATACGCAGTATTTT,CASSPGTGGTDTQYF
TRBV7-2,-,many,TRBJ2-3,TGTGCCAGCAGATGGCGATGGGTTATGGACACAGATACGCAGTATTTT,CASRWRWVMDTDTQYF
TRBV19,-,-,TRBJ2-3,TGTGCCAGTAGTATCACCCAGGGAAGCACAGATACGCAGTATTTT,CASSITQGSTDTQYF
TRBV6-4,-,many,TRBJ2-2,TGTGCCAGCAGTGACTCAACTATCACCGGGGAGCTGTTTTTT,CASSDSTITGELFF
TRBV7-9,TRBD1,many,TRBJ2-7,TGTGCCAGCATCCCGGACAGGCAACCCTACGAGCAGTACTTC,CASIPDRQPYEQYF
TRBV20-1,-,many,TRBJ2-1,TGCAGTGCTAGCGGGGCGAGCTCCTACAATGAGCAGTTCTTC,CSASGASSYNEQFF
TRBV7-2,-,-,TRBJ2-7,TGTGCCAGCACCAACCGGGGTCCCCCGCACGAGCAGTACTTC,CASTNRGPPHEQYF
TRBV6-5,-,few,TRBJ2-7,TGTGCCTCACGGCCTCTCGTATGGGGATACGAGCAGTACTTC,CASRPLVWGYEQYF
TRBV5-5,TRBD1,many,TRBJ1-5,TGTGCCAGCAGCTTGGCCTTGGCAGGGGGAAAGCCCCAGCATTTT,CASSLALAGGKPQHF
TRBV15,-,many,TRBJ2-3,TGTGCCACCAGCGGTCCAGGGGCCACTTCAGATACGCAGTATTTT,CATSGPGATSDTQYF
TRBV6-5,-,many,TRBJ2-1,TGTGCCAGCAGTGATGGACCAGGGCAGTTCTTC,CASSDGPGQFF
TRBV6-2/TRBV6-3,TRBD2,many,TRBJ2-2,TGTGCCGCATTAAGTGGCTCCGGGACTAGGAACACCGGGGAGCTGTTTTTT,CAALSGSGTRNTGELFF